This T cell receptor (beta chain) stems from a study of blood T cell repertoires in COVID-19. Turning to the study itself: Whether acute or convalescent, the COVID-19 samples came from the United States, Italy and Spain. Sources were T cells, B-cell-depleted T cells, or PBMCs; the material itself was cDNA or gDNA.

Per the study methods: Quantification of nucleated cells was approximated via reference gene primer amplification. Produced via immunoSEQ multiplex PCR; TCRdb's table is partial and in-frame only. V and J calls and clone size are given by that table; D and trimming were obtained from the DNA. The sample yields 200,000 to 250,000 clones, about 80% seen once. CDR1 is ENHRY, CDR2 SYGVKD, per germline. CDR3 size: 14 residues. V shed 6 bases and J 5 bases; nucleotides not matched to a gene: 7. This rearrangement joins TRBV10-3 to TRBJ2-7; 10 bases match TRBD1. Sequenced sample: peripheral blood. The clonotype comes from a man aged 80 or over with acute or convalescent COVID-19. The CDR3 region is CAIRRSGTGDEQYF. The CDR3 DNA reads as TGTGCCATCAGGAGATCCGGGACAGGGGACGAGCAGTACTTC.